Reported below is one TCR beta chain. Its specificity is unknown. The V end was cut by 10 bases, the J end by 0 bases, with 10 bases between. Looked up from germline, CDR1 is MNHNY and CDR2 is SVGAGI (reference sequence). CDR3 length: 13 residues. This sample is part of a study of T cell repertoires in cytomegalovirus infection. TCRdb re-called the reads with MiXCR, one entry per CDR3 protein. Found here are 650,000 to 900,000 distinct CDR3 sequences, about 30% of them singletons; the top ten hold roughly 12%. The J gene is TRBJ1-5, the V gene TRBV6-6; weak D call: TRBD1 (5 bases). This sequence originates from a human donor in good health (CMV status not recorded). Some clones in this sample may be carry-over from other donors' samples. Here the sequenced sample was cultured CD8+ T cells from PBMCs, taken from culture after CMV antigen stimulation. The CDR3 DNA follows: TGTGCCATTCGGGGGAATAGCAATCAGCCCCAGCATTTT. Translated: CAIRGNSNQPQHF.